A selection of T cell receptor beta chains follows, all from one sample in a study of blood T cells in healthy people across ages. TCRdb reprocessed the 5' RACE reads with MiXCR, giving one entry per CDR3 protein. Altogether fewer than 750,000 distinct CDR3 sequences are present, about 50% being singletons, with the ten largest covering about 13%. Sequenced material: blood. These receptors all come from a woman aged 80 or over in good health. Both conserved end residues are part of each CDR3. The D gene is left open where the match is weak. Clone sizes are given selectively: once, few, many, or a class where the clone is expanded.

clone size	V gene	D gene	J gene	CDR3 DNA	CDR3 protein
few	TRBV29-1	-	TRBJ2-3	TGCAGCGTGGTCGATGGTACGCAGTATTTT	CSVVDGTQYF
-	TRBV25-1	-	TRBJ1-1	TGTGCCAGCAGTGAGGGAGGGCGGGGGATTGAAGCTTTCTTT	CASSEGGRGIEAFF
-	TRBV28	TRBD1	TRBJ2-3	TGTACCAGCAGACCGAGAGGGGGCGCAGATACGCAGTATTTT	CTSRPRGGADTQYF
-	TRBV5-1	TRBD2	TRBJ2-1	TGCGCCAGCAGCTTGGGATTCAGTGGGAGGGTTAAGACCAATGAGCAGTTCTTC	CASSLGFSGRVKTNEQFF
once	TRBV13	-	TRBJ2-5	TGTGCCAGCAGCTTAAGGAGCGACCAAGAGACCCAGTACTTC	CASSLRSDQETQYF
many	TRBV6-2/TRBV6-3	-	TRBJ2-4	TGTGCCAGCAGTTACTCCCAAAACATTCAGTACTTC	CASSYSQNIQYF
many	TRBV5-1	-	TRBJ2-1	TGCGCCAGCAGCTTGGGGCAGTGGGACAATGAGCAGTTCTTC	CASSLGQWDNEQFF
many	TRBV20-1	-	TRBJ2-3	TGCAGTGCTACGCCAATTTCTAGCACAGATACGCAGTATTTT	CSATPISSTDTQYF
many	TRBV20-1	-	TRBJ2-3	TGCAGTGCTAGGAGGACTAGGGGGCTGCCAGATACGCAGTATTTT	CSARRTRGLPDTQYF
-	TRBV5-1	TRBD2	TRBJ2-5	TGCGCCAGCGGTCCTGTGACTAGCGGGGCGGAGACCCAGTACTTC	CASGPVTSGAETQYF